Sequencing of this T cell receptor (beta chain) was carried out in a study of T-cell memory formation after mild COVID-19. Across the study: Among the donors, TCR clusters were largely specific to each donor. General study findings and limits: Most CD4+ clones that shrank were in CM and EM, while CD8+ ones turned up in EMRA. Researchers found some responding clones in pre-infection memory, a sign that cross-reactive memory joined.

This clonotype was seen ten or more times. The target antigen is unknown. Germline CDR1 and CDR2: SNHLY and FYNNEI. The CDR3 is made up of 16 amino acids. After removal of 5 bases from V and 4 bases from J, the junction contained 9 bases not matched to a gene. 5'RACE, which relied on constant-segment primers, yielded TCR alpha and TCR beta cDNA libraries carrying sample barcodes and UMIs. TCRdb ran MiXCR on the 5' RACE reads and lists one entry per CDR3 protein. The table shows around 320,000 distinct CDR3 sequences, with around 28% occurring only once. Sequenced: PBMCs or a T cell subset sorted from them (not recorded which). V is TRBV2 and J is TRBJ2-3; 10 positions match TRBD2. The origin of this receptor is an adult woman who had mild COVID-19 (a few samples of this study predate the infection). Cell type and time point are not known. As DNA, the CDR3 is TGTGCCAGCAGTAGTCGTCTAGCGGGGGTCGCAGATACGCAGTATTTT. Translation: CASSSRLAGVADTQYF.